The 25 T cell receptor beta chains given below trace back to one sample, sequenced in a study of breast tumors, draining lymph nodes, adjacent tissues. Axillary draining lymph nodes of breast cancer patients supplied the node samples. TCRdb passed the multiplex PCR reads through MiXCR, listing each CDR3 protein once. The repertoire holds fewer than 90,000 distinct CDR3 sequences, with approximately 30% as singletons. The sample consisted of axillary lymph node tissue. These receptors were obtained from a female donor with breast cancer. Some clones in this sample may be carry-over from other donors' samples.

This clonotype has ten or more counts. V usage is TRBV4-2 and J usage is TRBJ1-2; D may be TRBD1 (6 bases). CDR1 and CDR2 from the germline V gene are LGHNA and YNFKEQ. This CDR3 has 17 residues. Trimming left V 0 bases short and J 7 bases short, with 21 bases between. CDR3 DNA sequence: TGTGCCAGCAGCCAAGATCTCCGTTCCGTGGACAGTGGTGGCTACACCTTC. This codes for CASSQDLRSVDSGGYTF.

This clonotype was observed many times. The chain carries TRBV29-1 and TRBJ2-5; D is undetermined. The CDR3 runs 12 residues. Germline values: CDR1 SQVTM, CDR2 ANQGSEA. V lost 3 bases and J lost 3, with 8 bases in between. The CDR3 coding sequence is TGCAGCGTTGATGCCTGGAAAGAGACCCAGTACTTC. This translates into CSVDAWKETQYF.

Comments on this clonotype: Sequence at one end of the junction differs from germline and may be a read error. The J gene is TRBJ2-7, the V gene TRBV5-5, with D maybe TRBD1 (5 bases). The CDR3 runs 12 residues. Germline V gives CDR1 SGHKS, CDR2 YYEKEE (reference sequence). CDR3 in DNA: TGTGCCAGCAGTTCCGGGTCGACAGAGCAGAACTTC. Amino acid sequence: CASSSGSTEQNF. Variable domain in full (rest from reference TRBV5-5 and TRBJ2-7): DAGVTQSPTHLIKTRGQQVTLRCSPISGHKSVSWYQQVLGQGPQFIFQYYEKEERGRGNFPDRFSARQFPNYSSELNVNALLLGDSALYLCASSSGSTEQNFGPGTRLTVT.

This clonotype has a count of ten or more. The J gene is TRBJ1-3, the V gene TRBV5-1; D is perhaps TRBD1 (6 bases). Between the trimmed V and J ends, which lost 0 bases and 2 bases, there was a span of 12 bases. Germline-derived CDR1 and CDR2 are SGHRS and YFSETQ. This CDR3 is built from 16 residues. The CDR3: CASSLDGTMPGNTIYF. CDR3 bases: TGCGCCAGCAGCTTGGACGGGACAATGCCTGGAAACACCATATATTTT.

This clonotype was observed many times. The chain links TRBV11-1 to TRBJ2-7, with 9 positions matching TRBD1. The CDR3 is made up of 14 amino acids. The J segment lost 5 bases and the V segment lost 5 bases, leaving 7 bases of the junction unmatched. Per germline, CDR1 SGHAT and CDR2 FQDESV (reference sequence). For the CDR3, the DNA is TGTGCCAGCAGCCCGGGGACAGGGAGGAACGAGCAGTACTTC. Amino acid sequence: CASSPGTGRNEQYF.

This clonotype was observed many times. The chain has TRBV24-1 and TRBJ2-1, with no clear D. This CDR3 is built from 13 residues. Germline CDR1 reads KGHDR; CDR2 reads SFDVKD. V was shortened by 1 base and J by 9 bases, with 9 bases between the two germline ends. CDR3 sequence reads: CATSDFSSIEQFF. DNA of the CDR3: TGTGCCACCAGTGATTTTTCGAGTATTGAGCAGTTCTTC.

The chain joins TRBV12-3 or TRBV12-4 to TRBJ1-1; no definite D call. The CDR3 covers 13 residues. Trimming removed 0 bases from V and 5 bases from J, with 7 bases in between. CDR3 in amino acids: CASSLASGTEAFF. In nucleotides, the CDR3 is TGTGCCAGCAGTTTAGCGTCGGGGACTGAAGCTTTCTTT.

This clonotype was counted many times. The V call is TRBV30, the J call TRBJ1-5; D remains unclear. Between the trimmed V and J ends, which lost 1 base and 3 bases, there was a span of 4 bases. In germline, CDR1 is GTSNPN, CDR2 SVGIG (reference sequence). This CDR3 is 12 amino acids long. The CDR3 coding sequence is TGTGCCTGGAGTGAACTCAATCAGCCCCAGCATTTT. The encoded protein is CAWSELNQPQHF.

Many counts were recorded for this clonotype. The chain uses TRBV28 and TRBJ1-5, with 7 bases matching TRBD1. V lost 8 bases to trimming and J lost 0 bases; unmatched junction nucleotides: 10. Germline assignment: CDR1 MDHEN and CDR2 SYDVKM. The CDR3 runs to 16 residues. The CDR3 sequence is CASSYRGLFSNQPQHF. The CDR3 region has the DNA TGTGCCAGCTCCTACAGGGGACTCTTTAGCAATCAGCCCCAGCATTTT.

As to this clonotype: At one end, the junction sequence differs from germline, possibly due to a read error. The chain carries TRBV2 and TRBJ2-5; D possibly uses TRBD1 or TRBD2 (5 bases each). The V gene's germline CDR1 is SNHLY and CDR2 FYNNEI. CDR3 length equals 16 residues. CDR3 in DNA: TGTGCCAGCAGTGACCCGCCCTGGGGAAGGGGAGAGACCCAGTACTTT. This sequence encodes CASSDPPWGRGETQYF.

This clonotype was counted at least ten times. The rearrangement joins TRBV5-1 to TRBJ2-3; a weak D match, TRBD2 (6 bases). Germline values: CDR1 SGHRS, CDR2 YFSETQ. The CDR3 totals 14 residues. V was shortened by 4 bases and J by 0 bases, with 9 bases between the two germline ends. CDR3 residues: CASSPGTSTDTQYF. The CDR3 DNA sequence: TGCGCCAGCAGCCCTGGGACTAGCACAGATACGCAGTATTTT.

This clonotype has ten or more counts. The chain employs TRBV6-1 and TRBJ1-4; 10 nucleotides agree with TRBD1. The CDR3 has 15 amino acids. The V and J ends lost 6 bases and 7 bases, in that order; junction bases with no gene match: 8. From germline, CDR1 is MNHNS and CDR2 SASEGT. The CDR3 sequence is CASRERTGGTEKLFF. The CDR3 nucleotides read TGTGCCAGCAGGGAACGGACAGGGGGGACTGAAAAACTGTTTTTT.

This clonotype was picked up a small number of times. The chain has TRBV5-4 and TRBJ2-1; D assignment may be TRBD1 or TRBD2 (7 bases each). This CDR3 comprises 13 residues. V lost 10 bases and J lost 3, with 14 bases in between. Germline loops: CDR1 SGHNT, CDR2 YYREEE (reference sequence). CDR3 sequence (DNA): TGTGCCCAGGGGGAGGGGAACTACAATGAGCAGTTCTTC. It is translated as CAQGEGNYNEQFF.

Comment on this clonotype: This sequence may be a read error, since a much larger clone differs from it by one base. The chain recombines TRBV3-1 with TRBJ1-3, with a tentative D call TRBD1 (5 bases). The CDR3 totals 16 residues. Germline loops: CDR1 LGHDT, CDR2 YNNKEL (reference sequence). DNA for the CDR3: TGTGCCAGCAGCCAAGATGCCGGCGCCGGGGGAAGCACCATATATTTT. Translating it yields CASSQDAGAGGSTIYF.

The rearrangement uses TRBV15 and TRBJ1-6, with D hard to call. This CDR3 region has 15 residues. CDR1 is LNHNV and CDR2 is YYDKDF in the germline V gene (reference sequence). Deletions cut 5 bases from V and 5 bases from J, with 13 bases between. CDR3 in amino acids: CATSEKQSNNSPLHF. The CDR3 region has the DNA TGTGCCACCAGCGAAAAACAGAGTAATAATTCACCCCTCCACTTT.

This chain uses TRBV20-1 with TRBJ2-3; 7 bases line up with TRBD1. Per germline, CDR1 DFQATT and CDR2 SNEGSKA (reference sequence). This CDR3 has 23 amino acids. J lost 3 bases, V lost 5 bases, and 35 bases had no gene match. CDR3 amino acids: CSARDRVRGNTIKTDRPTDTQYF. The CDR3 DNA is TGCAGTGCTCGGGACAGAGTGAGAGGAAACACCATAAAGACAGACCGACCAACAGATACGCAGTATTTT.

In its sample, this clonotype was seen many times. Germline is not matched at one junction end, which may reflect a read error. V is TRBV6-5 and J is TRBJ1-2; D not resolved. CDR1 and CDR2 from the germline V gene are MNHEY and SVGAGI. The CDR3 is 16 residues long. The CDR3 spells CASSHSLPGNGYGYTF. In DNA, the CDR3 is TGTGCCAGCAGTCACTCGCTCCCGGGAAACGGCTATGGCTACACCTTC.

The chain carries TRBV9 and TRBJ2-3; 8 bases map to TRBD2. V dropped 4 bases and J dropped 4; count of bases not matched to a gene: 8. Germline V gene lookup returns CDR1 SGDLS and CDR2 YYNGEE. The CDR3 covers 15 residues. The CDR3 is CASSTGGGLADTQYF. For the CDR3, the DNA is TGTGCCAGCAGCACGGGAGGGGGGCTGGCAGATACGCAGTATTTT. The full variable domain, completed using reference TRBV9 and TRBJ2-3, is DSGVTQTPKHLITATGQRVTLRCSPRSGDLSVYWYQQSLDQGLQFLIQYYNGEERAKGNILERFSAQQFPDLHSELNLSSLELGDSALYFCASSTGGGLADTQYFGPGTRLTVL.

At least ten counts were recorded for this clonotype. The rearrangement links TRBV6-1 to TRBJ2-1; possible D gene TRBD2, 5 bases. The germline gives CDR1 MNHNS, CDR2 SASEGT. The ends were cut back, 8 bases at V and 6 bases at J, with 14 bases in the middle. CDR3 length: 13 residues. CDR3 protein: CASARPRGNEQFF. CDR3 in DNA: TGTGCCAGCGCTCGCCCCCGGGGCAATGAGCAGTTCTTC.

CDR3 DNA sequence: TGTGCCATCAGTGATACCGGGCCGTCCTATGGCTACACCTTC. It is translated as CAISDTGPSYGYTF. The chain carries TRBV10-3 and TRBJ1-2; the D is unclear. CDR1 and CDR2 (germline): ENHRY, SYGVKD. The V and J ends lost 3 bases and 4 bases respectively, with 12 bases between them. The CDR3 has 14 amino acids.

This clonotype was seen repeatedly, ten times or more. The chain couples TRBV3-1 to TRBJ2-1, with D unclear. The germline V and J ends were trimmed by 1 base and 5 bases, with 9 bases remaining between them. Germline V gene data show CDR1 as LGHDT and CDR2 as YNNKEL (reference sequence). The CDR3 totals 14 residues. For the CDR3, the DNA is TGTGCCAGCAGCCAAGTTCGCGGAGACAATGAGCAGTTCTTC. It codes for CASSQVRGDNEQFF.

At least ten counts were recorded for this clonotype. The J gene is TRBJ2-3, the V gene TRBV9; TRBD2 matches at 11 bases. J gave up 3 bases and V 3 bases, and 6 bases lay outside the gene matches. Looked up from germline, CDR1 is SGDLS and CDR2 is YYNGEE. This CDR3 is 16 amino acids long. For the CDR3, the DNA is TGTGCCAGCAGCGGTGGGACTAGCGGTTTAACAGATACGCAGTATTTT. Translated, it gives CASSGGTSGLTDTQYF.

A word on this clonotype: Mismatch with germline at one junction end may stem from a read error. The chain links TRBV11-2 to TRBJ2-7, with D perhaps matching TRBD2 (6 bases). Germline loops: CDR1 SGHAT, CDR2 FQNNGV. The CDR3 totals 14 residues. CDR3 nucleotides: TGTGCCAGCAGCCGGACTAACGGGAGCAACGAGCAGTGCTTC. Its protein product is CASSRTNGSNEQCF.

Concerning this clonotype: At one of its ends the junction is not consistent with the germline gene, which may arise from a read error. DNA of the CDR3: TGTGCCAGCAGCCAAGAATTTCAGGTGCTCTCCTACGAGCAGTGCTTC. Residues: CASSQEFQVLSYEQCF. The chain has TRBV12-3 or TRBV12-4 and TRBJ2-7; D ambiguous. The CDR3 sequence is 16 residues long.

As regards this clonotype: One junction end disagrees with the germline gene, perhaps due to a read error. The chain uses TRBV9 and TRBJ2-7, with D perhaps TRBD1 (6 bases). From germline, CDR1 is SGDLS and CDR2 YYNGEE. The CDR3 consists of 15 residues. The CDR3 is CASSVLRGGSHEQYF. The DNA for the CDR3 is TGTGCCAGCAGCGTTCTCAGGGGCGGCTCCCACGAGCAGTACTTC.